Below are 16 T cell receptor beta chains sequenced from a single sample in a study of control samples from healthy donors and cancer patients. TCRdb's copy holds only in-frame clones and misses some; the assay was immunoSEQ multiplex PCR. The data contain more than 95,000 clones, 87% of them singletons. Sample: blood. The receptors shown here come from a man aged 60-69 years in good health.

The CDR3 nucleotides are TGTGCCACCCAAGGGGGCGGCGTGAACACTGAAGCTTTCTTT. It specifies CATQGGGVNTEAFF. This rearrangement joins TRBV10-3 to TRBJ1-1; 7 nucleotides agree with TRBD1. In germline, CDR1 is ENHRY, CDR2 SYGVKD. J lost 0 bases, V lost 10 bases, and 8 bases had no gene match. The CDR3 spans 14 residues.

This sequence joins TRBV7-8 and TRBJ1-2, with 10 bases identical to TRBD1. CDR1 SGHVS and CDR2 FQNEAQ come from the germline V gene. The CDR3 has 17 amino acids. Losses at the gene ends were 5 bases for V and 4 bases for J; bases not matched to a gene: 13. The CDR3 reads CASSEFRTGGTGYGYTF. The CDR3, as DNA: TGTGCCAGCAGCGAATTCCGGACAGGGGGGACTGGCTATGGCTACACCTTC. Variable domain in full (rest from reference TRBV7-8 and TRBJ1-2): GAGVSQSPRYKVAKRGQDVALRCDPISGHVSLFWYQQALGQGPEFLTYFQNEAQLDKSGLPSDRFFAERPEGSVSTLKIQRTQQEDSAVYLCASSEFRTGGTGYGYTFGSGTRLTVV.

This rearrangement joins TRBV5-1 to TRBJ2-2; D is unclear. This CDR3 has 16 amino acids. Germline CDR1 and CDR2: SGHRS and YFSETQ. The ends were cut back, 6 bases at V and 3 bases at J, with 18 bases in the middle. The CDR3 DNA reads TGCGCCAGCACCGACGACTCCGCCCTTTACACCGGGGAGCTGTTTTTT. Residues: CASTDDSALYTGELFF.

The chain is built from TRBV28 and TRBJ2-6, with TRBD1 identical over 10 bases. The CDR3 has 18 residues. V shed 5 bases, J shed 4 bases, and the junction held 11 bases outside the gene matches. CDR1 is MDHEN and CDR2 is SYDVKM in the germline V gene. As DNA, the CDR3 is TGTGCCAGCAGTATTATAGGGACAGGGGTAATCGGGGCCAACGTCCTGACTTTC. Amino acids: CASSIIGTGVIGANVLTF.

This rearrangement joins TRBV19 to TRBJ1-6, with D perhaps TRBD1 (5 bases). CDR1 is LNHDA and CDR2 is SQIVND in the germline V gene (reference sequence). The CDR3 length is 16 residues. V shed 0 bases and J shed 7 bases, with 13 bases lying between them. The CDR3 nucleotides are TGTGCCAGTAGTATAGATCTCGAAGGGGTCAATTCACCCCTCCACTTT. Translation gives CASSIDLEGVNSPLHF. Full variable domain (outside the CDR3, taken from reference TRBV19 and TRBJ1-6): DGGITQSPKYLFRKEGQNVTLSCEQNLNHDAMYWYRQDPGQGLRLIYYSQIVNDFQKGDIAEGYSVSREKKESFPLTVTSAQKNPTAFYLCASSIDLEGVNSPLHFGNGTRLTVT.

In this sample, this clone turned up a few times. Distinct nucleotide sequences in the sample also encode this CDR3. CDR3 in DNA: TGTGCCAGCAGTTTTAGAGGGCTCGGAAACACCATATATTTT. Translation: CASSFRGLGNTIYF. V is TRBV28 and J is TRBJ1-3, with no clear D. The CDR3 loop spans 14 amino acids. CDR1 is MDHEN, CDR2 SYDVKM, per germline. V lost 3 bases and J lost 4, with 10 bases in between.

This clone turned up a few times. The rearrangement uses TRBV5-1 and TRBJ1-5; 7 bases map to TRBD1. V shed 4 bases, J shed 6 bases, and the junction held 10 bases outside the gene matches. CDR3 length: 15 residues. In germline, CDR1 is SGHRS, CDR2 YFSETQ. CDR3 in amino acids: CASSASGQLSQPQHF. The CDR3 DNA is TGCGCCAGCAGCGCGTCGGGACAGTTATCTCAGCCCCAGCATTTT.

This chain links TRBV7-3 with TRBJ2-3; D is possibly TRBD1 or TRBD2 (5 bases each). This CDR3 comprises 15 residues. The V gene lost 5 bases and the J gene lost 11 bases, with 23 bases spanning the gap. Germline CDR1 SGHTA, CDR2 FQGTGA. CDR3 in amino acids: CASSPQLGDGLRQYF. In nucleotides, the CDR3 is TGTGCCAGCAGCCCACAACTGGGGGACGGGCTACGGCAGTATTTT.

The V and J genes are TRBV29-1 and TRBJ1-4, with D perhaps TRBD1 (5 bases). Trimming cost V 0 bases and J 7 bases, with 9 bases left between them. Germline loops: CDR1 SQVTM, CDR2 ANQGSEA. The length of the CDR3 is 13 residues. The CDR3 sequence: CSVEDQGSEKLFF. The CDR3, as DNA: TGCAGCGTTGAAGACCAGGGTAGTGAAAAACTGTTTTTT. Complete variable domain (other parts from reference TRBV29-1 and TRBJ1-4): SAVISQKPSRDICQRGTSLTIQCQVDSQVTMMFWYRQQPGQSLTLIATANQGSEATYESGFVIDKFPISRPNLTFSTLTVSNMSPEDSSIYLCSVEDQGSEKLFFGSGTQLSVL.

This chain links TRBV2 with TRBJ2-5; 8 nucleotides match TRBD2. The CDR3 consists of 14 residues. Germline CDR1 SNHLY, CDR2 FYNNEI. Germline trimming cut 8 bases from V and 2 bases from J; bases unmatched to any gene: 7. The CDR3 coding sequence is TGTGCCAGCCGAATCTCTAGCGGGCAAGAGACCCAGTACTTC. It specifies CASRISSGQETQYF.

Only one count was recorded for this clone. CDR3 bases: TGTGCCAGCAGTCGCGAAGCGGGACCGCGTGGCTACACCTTC. Protein sequence: CASSREAGPRGYTF. The chain employs TRBV21-1 and TRBJ1-2. TRBV21-1 is annotated as a pseudogene. The CDR3 consists of 14 residues.

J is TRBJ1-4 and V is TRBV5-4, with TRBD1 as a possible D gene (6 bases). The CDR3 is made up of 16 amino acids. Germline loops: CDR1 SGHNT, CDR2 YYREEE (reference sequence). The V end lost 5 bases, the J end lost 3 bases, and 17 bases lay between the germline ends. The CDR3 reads CASSINSGAANEKLFF. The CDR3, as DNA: TGTGCCAGCAGTATAAACTCGGGGGCGGCTAATGAAAAACTGTTTTTT.

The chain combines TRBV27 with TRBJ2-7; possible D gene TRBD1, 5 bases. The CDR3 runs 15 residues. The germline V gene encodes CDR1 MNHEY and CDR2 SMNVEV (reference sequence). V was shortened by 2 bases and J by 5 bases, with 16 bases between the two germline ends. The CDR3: CASSLGRAGGDEQYF. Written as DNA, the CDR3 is TGTGCCAGCAGTTTAGGCAGGGCTGGTGGCGACGAGCAGTACTTC.

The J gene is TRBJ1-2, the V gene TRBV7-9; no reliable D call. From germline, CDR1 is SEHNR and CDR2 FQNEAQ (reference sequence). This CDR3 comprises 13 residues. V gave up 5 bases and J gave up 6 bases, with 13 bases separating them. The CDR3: CASSHSASNGYTF. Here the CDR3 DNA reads TGTGCCAGCAGCCACTCCGCCTCTAATGGCTACACCTTC. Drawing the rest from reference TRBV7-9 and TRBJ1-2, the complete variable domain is DTGVSQNPRHKITKRGQNVTFRCDPISEHNRLYWYRQTLGQGPEFLTYFQNEAQLEKSRLLSDRFSAERPKGSFSTLEIQRTEQGDSAMYLCASSHSASNGYTFGSGTRLTVV.

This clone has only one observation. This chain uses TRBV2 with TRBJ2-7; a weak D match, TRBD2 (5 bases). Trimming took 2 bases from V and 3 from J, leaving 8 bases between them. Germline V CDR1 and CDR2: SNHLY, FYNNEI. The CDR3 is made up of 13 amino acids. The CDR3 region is CASSEHGIYEQYF. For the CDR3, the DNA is TGTGCCAGCAGTGAACACGGGATCTACGAGCAGTACTTC.

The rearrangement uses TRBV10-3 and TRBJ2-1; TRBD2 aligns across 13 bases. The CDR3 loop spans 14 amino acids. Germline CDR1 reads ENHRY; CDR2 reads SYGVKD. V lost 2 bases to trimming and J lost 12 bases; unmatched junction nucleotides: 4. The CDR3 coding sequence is TGTGCCATCAGTGAGGGTGGGACTAGCGGGGTGCAGTTCTTC. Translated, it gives CAISEGGTSGVQFF.